These 23 T cell receptor beta chains came from one sample sequenced in a study of blood T cell repertoires in COVID-19. The protocol was immunoSEQ multiplex PCR, while the TCRdb copy is restricted to in-frame clones and leaves out a portion. The table includes about 150,000 clones, approximately 86% detected once. The sequenced sample consisted of peripheral blood. All receptors derive from a woman aged 55-70 years with active or convalescent COVID-19.

The chain uses TRBV5-6 and TRBJ1-2, with D tentatively TRBD1 (5 bases). This CDR3 has 14 residues. Trimming took off 0 bases at V and 0 bases at J, with 6 bases between the two ends. Germline V CDR1 and CDR2: SGHDT, YYEEEE. The CDR3 sequence: CASSLGQPNYGYTF. The DNA of the CDR3 is TGTGCCAGCAGCTTGGGACAGCCTAACTATGGCTACACCTTC.

J is TRBJ1-5 and V is TRBV19; 9 positions match TRBD1. CDR1 and CDR2 from the germline V gene are LNHDA and SQIVND (reference sequence). This CDR3 spans 14 amino acids. V trimming: 6 bases; J trimming: 4 bases; junction bases outside the gene matches: 4. The CDR3 protein is CASRPTGGNQPQHF. Written as DNA, the CDR3 is TGTGCCAGTAGACCGACAGGGGGGAATCAGCCCCAGCATTTT.

This clone was detected a few times. The chain combines TRBV6-5 with TRBJ1-4, with 7 bases that match TRBD1. Germline CDR1 and CDR2: MNHEY and SVGAGI. V was pared by 2 bases and J by 7 bases, with 7 bases of the junction left unmatched. The CDR3 contains 15 residues. CDR3 nucleotides: TGTGCCAGCAGTTACCTTAAGGGGGCCGGTGAAAAACTGTTTTTT. This sequence encodes CASSYLKGAGEKLFF.

The chain recombines TRBV30 with TRBJ2-1, with TRBD2 matching 8 bases. The germline gives CDR1 GTSNPN, CDR2 SVGIG (reference sequence). This CDR3 region has 21 residues. Trimming cost V 7 bases and J 5 bases; bases outside gene matches: 31. The CDR3 nucleotides read TGTGCCTTTCTTAGGGCCCCCTTACAGGGACTAGACAGCTCTCGACACAATGAGCAGTTCTTC. It codes for CAFLRAPLQGLDSSRHNEQFF.

V gene TRBV2 combines with J gene TRBJ1-2; TRBD1 matches at 11 bases. V shed 4 bases, J shed 4 bases, and the junction held 2 bases outside the gene matches. Per germline, CDR1 SNHLY and CDR2 FYNNEI. This CDR3 spans 14 amino acids. CDR3 protein: CASSAGQGGYGYTF. The CDR3 DNA sequence: TGTGCCAGCAGTGCGGGACAGGGGGGCTATGGCTACACCTTC.

The gene calls are TRBV19 and TRBJ1-5, with 8 bases matching TRBD1. The CDR3 has 16 residues. In germline, CDR1 is LNHDA, CDR2 SQIVND (reference sequence). V trimming: 8 bases; J trimming: 0 bases; junction bases outside the gene matches: 9. CDR3 DNA: TGTGCCAGTTCGACAGGGGCGAAAATTAGCAATCAGCCCCAGCATTTT. It yields the protein CASSTGAKISNQPQHF.

V is TRBV3-1 (or the pseudogene TRBV3-2) and J is TRBJ1-5; possible D gene TRBD1, 5 bases. The CDR3 extends over 14 amino acids. With 0 bases removed from V and 7 bases from J, the gap between germline ends came to 10 bases. The germline V gene encodes CDR1 LGHDT and CDR2 YNNKEL (reference sequence). CDR3 nucleotide sequence: TGTGCCAGCAGCCAAGATCTGGGGGGGCAGCCCCAGCATTTT. Protein product: CASSQDLGGQPQHF.

The chain combines TRBV11-3 with TRBJ2-2; a weak D match, TRBD1 (6 bases). This CDR3 has 13 residues. V shed 5 bases and J shed 5 bases, with 9 bases lying between them. Per the germline V gene, CDR1 is SGHNT and CDR2 is YENEEA. CDR3 loop: CASSRTGTGELFF. CDR3 DNA sequence: TGTGCCAGCAGCCGAACAGGGACCGGGGAGCTGTTTTTT.

The rearrangement links TRBV7-2 to TRBJ1-2; D is possibly TRBD1 (6 bases). Looked up from germline, CDR1 is SGHTA and CDR2 is FQGNSA. The CDR3 spans 15 residues. V gave up 1 base and J gave up 4 bases, with 13 bases separating them. This CDR3 is CASSLVSDSLYGYTF. The CDR3 DNA sequence: TGTGCCAGCAGCTTAGTCTCGGACAGCCTCTATGGCTACACCTTC. Together with reference TRBV7-2 and TRBJ1-2, the CDR3 gives the full variable domain: GAGVSQSPSNKVTEKGKDVELRCDPISGHTALYWYRQSLGQGLEFLIYFQGNSAPDKSGLPSDRFSAERTGGSVSTLTIQRTQQEDSAVYLCASSLVSDSLYGYTFGSGTRLTVV.

This clone was picked up one time. The V gene is TRBV3-1 (or the pseudogene TRBV3-2), the J gene TRBJ2-7, with 8 bases that match TRBD1. This CDR3 is 13 amino acids long. The ends lost 4 bases at V and 5 bases at J; junction bases unmatched: 4. Per germline, CDR1 LGHDT and CDR2 YNNKEL (reference sequence). CDR3 in amino acids: CASSPQGANEQYF. In DNA, the CDR3 is TGTGCCAGCAGCCCCCAGGGGGCCAACGAGCAGTACTTC.

The genes are TRBV7-9 and TRBJ2-7, with a tentative D call TRBD2 (5 bases). Trimming left V 0 bases short and J 0 bases short, with 12 bases between. Germline loops: CDR1 SEHNR, CDR2 FQNEAQ (reference sequence). This CDR3 region has 16 residues. The CDR3 DNA is TGTGCCAGCAGCTTAGCGCTCGGGATGAGCTCCTACGAGCAGTACTTC. As protein: CASSLALGMSSYEQYF. Complete variable domain (other parts from reference TRBV7-9 and TRBJ2-7): DTGVSQNPRHKITKRGQNVTFRCDPISEHNRLYWYRQTLGQGPEFLTYFQNEAQLEKSRLLSDRFSAERPKGSFSTLEIQRTEQGDSAMYLCASSLALGMSSYEQYFGPGTRLTVT.

The chain is built from TRBV7-8 and TRBJ2-5; 8 bases fit TRBD2. The CDR3 is 16 amino acids. Germline values: CDR1 SGHVS, CDR2 FQNEAQ. J lost 2 bases, V lost 5 bases, and 10 bases had no gene match. CDR3 amino acids: CASSPVAGGHQETQYF. The CDR3 nucleotides are TGTGCCAGCAGCCCCGTGGCGGGGGGCCATCAAGAGACCCAGTACTTC.

The chain recombines TRBV7-2 with TRBJ2-4, with D perhaps TRBD1 (6 bases). Trimming stripped 8 bases from V and 6 bases from J, with 17 bases between. In germline, CDR1 is SGHTA, CDR2 FQGNSA. This CDR3 is built from 14 residues. DNA for the CDR3: TGTGCCAGCGGGCCTTCAGGGGCGAGAAACATTCAGTACTTC. It translates to CASGPSGARNIQYF. The complete variable domain, with remaining parts taken from reference TRBV7-2 and TRBJ2-4, reads GAGVSQSPSNKVTEKGKDVELRCDPISGHTALYWYRQSLGQGLEFLIYFQGNSAPDKSGLPSDRFSAERTGGSVSTLTIQRTQQEDSAVYLCASGPSGARNIQYFGAGTRLSVL.

The genes are TRBV9 and TRBJ1-1; D possibly corresponds to TRBD1 (5 bases). Germline CDR1 and CDR2: SGDLS and YYNGEE. There are 13 residues in the CDR3. V was cut by 2 bases and J by 5 bases, with 10 bases left in between. CDR3 bases: TGTGCCAGCAGCGTTAGTCAGGGAACTGAAGCTTTCTTT. Translation gives CASSVSQGTEAFF.

V and J are TRBV4-1 and TRBJ2-4; maybe TRBD2 (6 bases). V lost 2 bases and J 3 bases, leaving 11 bases between the germline ends. Germline values: CDR1 MGHRA, CDR2 YSYEKL. CDR3 length equals 15 residues. The CDR3 reads CASSQLGLVKNIQYF. Written as DNA, the CDR3 is TGCGCCAGCAGCCAACTGGGACTCGTCAAAAACATTCAGTACTTC.

This clone was detected once. CDR3: CASSQGHRGNYGYTF. CDR3 in DNA: TGCGCCAGCAGCCAAGGTCACAGGGGGAACTATGGCTACACCTTC. The chain is built from TRBV4-3 and TRBJ1-2; 8 nucleotides agree with TRBD1. V shed 1 base, J shed 2 bases, and the junction held 3 bases outside the gene matches. The length of the CDR3 is 15 residues. CDR1 and CDR2 (germline): LGHNA, YSLEER.

This clone appeared once. DNA for the CDR3: TGTGCCATCAGACAGGGATACTCTGGAAACACCATATATTTT. It translates to CAIRQGYSGNTIYF. J is TRBJ1-3 and V is TRBV10-3; maybe TRBD1 (6 bases). V was clipped by 6 bases and J by 0 bases, with 9 bases between them. The CDR3 has 14 residues. From germline, CDR1 is ENHRY and CDR2 SYGVKD.

The chain recombines TRBV29-1 with TRBJ2-1, with 8 nucleotides matching TRBD2. CDR3 length: 14 residues. Germline values: CDR1 SQVTM, CDR2 ANQGSEA. The V and J ends lost 4 bases and 10 bases, in that order; junction bases with no gene match: 12. The CDR3 is CSVVAGGGGDEQFF. The CDR3, as DNA: TGCAGCGTTGTTGCGGGGGGCGGTGGAGACGAGCAGTTCTTC.

The chain carries TRBV18 and TRBJ2-2, with D possibly being TRBD2 (5 bases). This CDR3 has 15 amino acids. Between the trimmed V and J ends, which lost 2 bases and 3 bases, there was a span of 10 bases. Looked up from germline, CDR1 is KGHSH and CDR2 is LQKENI. CDR3 DNA sequence: TGTGCCAGCTCACCAGTTCGAGCGGACACCGGGGAGCTGTTTTTT. Translating gives CASSPVRADTGELFF.

This rearrangement joins TRBV7-2 to TRBJ2-1, with D unclear. The CDR3 is 16 amino acids. Trimming took off 4 bases at V and 0 bases at J, with 13 bases between the two ends. Germline lookup yields CDR1 SGHTA and CDR2 FQGNSA. CDR3 amino acids: CASSSDSFSSYNEQFF. The CDR3, as DNA: TGTGCCAGCAGCTCCGACTCTTTCAGCTCCTACAATGAGCAGTTCTTC. The complete variable domain, with remaining parts taken from reference TRBV7-2 and TRBJ2-1, reads GAGVSQSPSNKVTEKGKDVELRCDPISGHTALYWYRQSLGQGLEFLIYFQGNSAPDKSGLPSDRFSAERTGGSVSTLTIQRTQQEDSAVYLCASSSDSFSSYNEQFFGPGTRLTVL.

The chain recombines TRBV27 with TRBJ2-5; 7 positions match TRBD2. Unmatched junction bases numbered 2, after V lost 0 bases and J lost 4 bases. This CDR3 region has 14 residues. Per the germline V gene, CDR1 is MNHEY and CDR2 is SMNVEV (reference sequence). The CDR3 here is CASSLSPGGETQYF. CDR3 nucleotides: TGTGCCAGCAGTTTATCGCCGGGGGGAGAGACCCAGTACTTC.

V usage is TRBV20-1 and J usage is TRBJ2-5, with D possibly being TRBD2 (6 bases). The ends were cut back, 7 bases at V and 5 bases at J, with 11 bases in the middle. CDR1 DFQATT and CDR2 SNEGSKA come from the germline V gene (reference sequence). CDR3 size: 11 residues. CDR3 coding DNA: TGCAGTGTTTCGGGGGAGGAGACCCAGTACTTC. Translated, it gives CSVSGEETQYF.

V and J are TRBV28 and TRBJ1-1, with D tentatively TRBD1 (5 bases). Trimming shortened V by 7 bases and J by 10 bases, and 22 bases separated the two germline ends. The germline gives CDR1 MDHEN, CDR2 SYDVKM. The CDR3 consists of 14 residues. The CDR3 spells CASNPGGGSSAAFF. DNA for the CDR3: TGTGCCAGCAACCCTGGGGGAGGATCATCTGCAGCTTTCTTT.